One sample yielded the 28 T cell receptor beta chains listed below, sequenced in a study of T cell repertoires in cytomegalovirus infection. A single record per CDR3 protein comes from TCRdb applying MiXCR to the reads. Here the sample spans a few hundred thousand distinct CDR3 sequences, roughly a fifth being singletons. Their specific antigens are unknown. This specimen consisted of cultured PBMCs, obtained from culture after CMV antigen stimulation. These receptors all stem from a human donor in good health (CMV status not recorded). Some clones in this sample may be carry-over from other donors' samples.

This clonotype appeared a few times. The chain has TRBV20-1 and TRBJ2-7, with 7 bases matching TRBD1. The J segment lost 5 bases and the V segment lost 6 bases, leaving 10 bases of the junction unmatched. The CDR3 is 13 residues long. Germline CDR1 DFQATT, CDR2 SNEGSKA (reference sequence). CDR3 in amino acids: CSAPRDSPNEQYF. In nucleotides, the CDR3 is TGCAGTGCCCCCCGGGACAGTCCCAACGAGCAGTACTTC.

This clonotype came up many times. The DNA of the CDR3 is TGCGCCAGCAGCCCCCCTCCGGGACTAGCGGTCCAAGAGACCCAGTACTTC. It yields the protein CASSPPPGLAVQETQYF. V and J are TRBV4-1 and TRBJ2-5, with 11 bases that match TRBD2. The V segment lost 4 bases and the J segment 1 base; nucleotides outside the gene matches: 8. CDR3 length: 17 residues. Per germline, CDR1 MGHRA and CDR2 YSYEKL.

This chain connects TRBV20-1 to TRBJ1-2; a possible D gene is TRBD1 (6 bases). Trimming cost V 3 bases and J 4 bases, with 12 bases left between them. The CDR3 runs to 13 residues. Looked up from germline, CDR1 is DFQATT and CDR2 is SNEGSKA (reference sequence). The CDR3 DNA follows: TGCAGTGCTAGCGCAGGGGAGGTCTATGGCTACACCTTC. Protein sequence: CSASAGEVYGYTF.

The rearrangement joins TRBV7-6 to TRBJ2-7, with D perhaps TRBD1 or TRBD2 (5 bases each). The germline V gene has CDR1 SGHVS and CDR2 FNYEAQ. The CDR3 covers 13 residues. Between the trimmed V and J ends, which lost 5 bases and 2 bases, there was a span of 10 bases. CDR3 amino acids: CASSRGDAYEQYF. Written as DNA, the CDR3 is TGTGCCAGCAGCCGAGGGGACGCCTACGAGCAGTACTTC.

The chain uses TRBV5-4 and TRBJ1-2, with 9 positions matching TRBD1. J gave up 4 bases and V 4 bases, and 11 bases lay outside the gene matches. This CDR3 spans 16 amino acids. Germline assignment: CDR1 SGHNT and CDR2 YYREEE (reference sequence). CDR3 residues: CASSPGTGRSIYGYTF. CDR3 in DNA: TGTGCCAGCAGCCCCGGGACAGGGCGGTCCATCTATGGCTACACCTTC.

The J gene is TRBJ2-3, the V gene TRBV9; TRBD2 might be the D (6 bases). This CDR3 region has 14 residues. Germline CDR1 SGDLS, CDR2 YYNGEE. V dropped 4 bases and J dropped 6 bases, with 15 bases sitting between them. The CDR3 spells CASSTRDWIDTQYF. CDR3 DNA: TGTGCCAGCAGCACCCGGGACTGGATCGATACGCAGTATTTT.

In nucleotides, the CDR3 is TGTGCCAGCAGTTTATATAGGGTTCAAATGAACACTGAAGCTTTCTTT. Translation: CASSLYRVQMNTEAFF. The chain links TRBV12-3 or TRBV12-4 to TRBJ1-1; D gene ambiguous. The CDR3 loop spans 16 amino acids. V was pared by 2 bases and J by 0 bases, with 13 bases between.

This clonotype was seen ten or more times. The chain couples TRBV11-2 to TRBJ2-7, with 8 bases that match TRBD2. CDR1 and CDR2 (germline): SGHAT, FQNNGV. Trimming took 1 base from V and 6 from J; bases not matched to a gene: 5. There are 14 residues in the CDR3. The CDR3 DNA follows: TGTGCCAGCAGCTTAGTGGGACTAGTAAGCGAGCAGTACTTC. Translating it yields CASSLVGLVSEQYF.

The table lists this clonotype with a few counts. The chain combines TRBV4-3 with TRBJ2-1; D unclear. Germline V gives CDR1 LGHNA, CDR2 YSLEER. CDR3 length: 11 residues. With 1 base removed from V and 8 bases from J, the gap between germline ends came to 3 bases. CDR3 protein: CASSQGDEQFF. The CDR3 DNA reads as TGCGCCAGCAGCCAAGGCGATGAGCAGTTCTTC.

There are a few counts of this clonotype. This chain links TRBV4-1 with TRBJ1-2; D remains ambiguous. Trimming shortened V by 7 bases and J by 6 bases, and 12 bases separated the two germline ends. The CDR3 is 12 residues long. Germline-derived CDR1 and CDR2 are MGHRA and YSYEKL. Written as DNA, the CDR3 is TGCGCCAGCACGGGAAACCGAGATGGCTACACCTTC. The encoded protein is CASTGNRDGYTF.

This clonotype was found many times. V and J are TRBV7-2 and TRBJ1-2, with D unresolved. Germline CDR1 is SGHTA and CDR2 is FQGNSA. Trimming shortened V by 3 bases and J by 6 bases, and 8 bases separated the two germline ends. The CDR3 runs to 12 residues. CDR3 protein: CASSFYLDGYTF. For the CDR3, the DNA is TGTGCCAGCAGCTTCTATCTTGATGGCTACACCTTC.

This clonotype occurred many times. The V gene is TRBV20-1, the J gene TRBJ2-1; TRBD1 is a possible D gene (7 bases). CDR1 and CDR2 from the germline V gene are DFQATT and SNEGSKA (reference sequence). The CDR3 sequence is 14 residues long. V was clipped by 1 base and J by 8 bases, with 15 bases between them. As DNA, the CDR3 is TGCAGTGCTAGAGGAGGGGGCGGGATGTATGAGCAGTTCTTC. This gives the protein CSARGGGGMYEQFF.

V usage is TRBV5-6 and J usage is TRBJ1-4, with D possibly being TRBD1 (6 bases). Trimming removed 4 bases at V and 7 bases at J, with 17 bases between. The CDR3 is 15 residues long. Germline V CDR1 and CDR2: SGHDT, YYEEEE. DNA for the CDR3: TGTGCCAGCAGCGCACAGGGCCTTGTGAGTGAAAAACTGTTTTTT. Protein sequence: CASSAQGLVSEKLFF. The variable domain in full, completed from reference TRBV5-6 and TRBJ1-4, reads DAGVTQSPTHLIKTRGQQVTLRCSPKSGHDTVSWYQQALGQGPQFIFQYYEEEERQRGNFPDRFSGHQFPNYSSELNVNALLLGDSALYLCASSAQGLVSEKLFFGSGTQLSVL.

This clonotype was detected many times. This rearrangement joins TRBV4-1 to TRBJ1-1, with 10 positions matching TRBD1. Trimming removed 4 bases from V and 5 bases from J; junction bases left unmatched: 10. Germline V gives CDR1 MGHRA, CDR2 YSYEKL. The CDR3 is 16 amino acids. The CDR3 DNA follows: TGCGCCAGCAGCCCAGACAGGGGGCGAGGAAAAACTGAAGCTTTCTTT. As protein: CASSPDRGRGKTEAFF.

This clonotype was counted at least ten times. This chain links TRBV7-9 with TRBJ1-3, with D uncertain. The germline gives CDR1 SEHNR, CDR2 FQNEAQ (reference sequence). This CDR3 is 15 amino acids long. V shed 2 bases and J shed 0 bases, with 8 bases lying between them. In DNA, the CDR3 is TGTGCCAGCAGCTTAATGAGGCTCTCTGGAAACACCATATATTTT. This codes for CASSLMRLSGNTIYF.

This clonotype is a singleton in its sample. Compared with germline, one end of the junction differs, possibly owing to a read error. This chain connects TRBV7-7 to TRBJ2-1, with D possibly being TRBD2 (6 bases). CDR3 length: 15 residues. CDR1 is SSHAT and CDR2 is FNYEAQ in the germline V gene (reference sequence). The CDR3 reads CASSPGTPWGNEQFF. The CDR3 nucleotides are TGTGCTAGCAGCCCCGGGACTCCATGGGGCAATGAGCAGTTCTTC.

The chain employs TRBV11-2 and TRBJ2-1; tentatively, D is TRBD2 (7 bases). Between the trimmed V and J ends, which lost 3 bases and 0 bases, there was a span of 12 bases. The germline V gene has CDR1 SGHAT and CDR2 FQNNGV. This CDR3 comprises 16 residues. The CDR3 here is CASSLGGLSSYNEQFF. In DNA, the CDR3 is TGTGCCAGCAGCTTGGGGGGGCTTAGCTCCTACAATGAGCAGTTCTTC.

The chain uses TRBV19 and TRBJ1-1; no clear D. The CDR3 runs 15 residues. The V and J ends lost 5 bases and 5 bases respectively, with 18 bases between them. Germline-derived CDR1 and CDR2 are LNHDA and SQIVND (reference sequence). This chain's CDR3 is CASSHPPGRDTEAFF. CDR3 bases: TGTGCCAGTAGTCACCCCCCGGGCCGGGATACTGAAGCTTTCTTT.

The rearrangement uses TRBV7-2 and TRBJ1-1, with D maybe TRBD1 (6 bases). The CDR3 has 15 residues. Trimming left V 3 bases short and J 6 bases short, with 17 bases between. Germline V gives CDR1 SGHTA, CDR2 FQGNSA. CDR3 region: CASSLDPVQGSEAFF. The CDR3 DNA is TGTGCCAGCAGCTTGGACCCCGTACAGGGATCTGAAGCTTTCTTT.

As to this clonotype: It may be a read error: a sequence one base away is much more abundant. The chain recombines TRBV7-2 with TRBJ2-7; TRBD2 is a possible D gene (5 bases). V lost 6 bases, J lost 2 bases, and 11 bases lay in between. Germline-derived CDR1 and CDR2 are SGHTA and FQGNSA. This CDR3 is built from 13 residues. CDR3 DNA: TGTGCCAGCAGTACGGACTGGACCTACGAGCAGTACTTC. Residues: CASSTDWTYEQYF. Together with reference TRBV7-2 and TRBJ2-7, the CDR3 gives the full variable domain: GAGVSQSPSNKVTEKGKDVELRCDPISGHTALYWYRQSLGQGLEFLIYFQGNSAPDKSGLPSDRFSAERTGGSVSTLTIQRTQQEDSAVYLCASSTDWTYEQYFGPGTRLTVT.

V gene TRBV11-2 combines with J gene TRBJ2-5, with D uncertain. There are 13 residues in the CDR3. The V end was cut by 7 bases, the J end by 0 bases, with 9 bases between. Germline loops: CDR1 SGHAT, CDR2 FQNNGV. CDR3 residues: CASISEYQETQYF. The CDR3 nucleotides are TGTGCCAGCATCAGCGAGTACCAAGAGACCCAGTACTTC.

This clonotype was seen only a few times. V gene TRBV7-2 combines with J gene TRBJ2-7; TRBD1 aligns across 7 bases. The length of the CDR3 is 15 residues. The V segment lost 1 base and the J segment 4 bases; nucleotides outside the gene matches: 7. Germline CDR1 is SGHTA and CDR2 is FQGNSA. The CDR3 is CASSLGQGLLYEQYF. CDR3 in DNA: TGTGCCAGCAGCTTAGGACAGGGCCTTTTATACGAGCAGTACTTC.

This clonotype has ten or more counts. The gene calls are TRBV24-1 and TRBJ2-1, with 14 bases that match TRBD2. The CDR3 sequence is 20 residues long. Germline assignment: CDR1 KGHDR and CDR2 SFDVKD. Losses at the gene ends were 4 bases for V and 2 bases for J; bases not matched to a gene: 12. The CDR3 region has the DNA TGTGCCACCAGTGACCGGGGGCTGGGACTAGCGGGAGTTACCTACAATGAGCAGTTCTTC. This gives the protein CATSDRGLGLAGVTYNEQFF.

The table lists this clonotype with many counts. This chain joins TRBV7-3 and TRBJ2-5, with D possibly matching TRBD2 (6 bases). This CDR3 contains 12 residues. Trimming stripped 0 bases from V and 7 bases from J, with 6 bases between. The germline gives CDR1 SGHTA, CDR2 FQGTGA. The CDR3 coding sequence is TGTGCCAGCAGCTTAACGGGAGGGACCCAGTACTTC. Translation gives CASSLTGGTQYF.

The V call is TRBV6-2 or TRBV6-3, the J call TRBJ2-7, with 14 bases that match TRBD2. After removal of 6 bases from V and 4 bases from J, the junction contained 5 bases not matched to a gene. The V gene's germline CDR1 is MNHEY and CDR2 SVGEGT. The CDR3 spans 15 residues. For the CDR3, the DNA is TGTGCCAGCAGCACCGGGACTAGCGGGAGTTACGAGCAGTACTTC. Residues: CASSTGTSGSYEQYF.

The chain has TRBV30 and TRBJ1-3, with D unresolved. The ends were cut back, 3 bases at V and 0 bases at J, with 12 bases in the middle. This CDR3 has 15 residues. Germline CDR1 GTSNPN, CDR2 SVGIG (reference sequence). The CDR3 nucleotides are TGTGCCTGGAGCATTAGGGCCGGCTCTGGAAACACCATATATTTT. Translated: CAWSIRAGSGNTIYF.

The rearrangement uses TRBV19 and TRBJ2-3; TRBD2 is a possible D gene (6 bases). Trimming shortened V by 1 base and J by 2 bases, and 16 bases separated the two germline ends. Germline lookup yields CDR1 LNHDA and CDR2 SQIVND (reference sequence). This CDR3 is built from 17 residues. CDR3 sequence (DNA): TGTGCCAGTAGTATAGCGGCACTAGCTCGACCCACAGATACGCAGTATTTT. Translation: CASSIAALARPTDTQYF.

The chain combines TRBV4-1 with TRBJ2-2, with 10 bases matching TRBD2. J lost 5 bases, V lost 4 bases, and 4 bases had no gene match. Germline V gene sequence: CDR1 MGHRA, CDR2 YSYEKL. The CDR3 sequence is 15 residues long. The CDR3 DNA reads TGCGCCAGCAGCCTGAGCGGGGGGGGGACCGGGGAGCTGTTTTTT. This encodes CASSLSGGGTGELFF.